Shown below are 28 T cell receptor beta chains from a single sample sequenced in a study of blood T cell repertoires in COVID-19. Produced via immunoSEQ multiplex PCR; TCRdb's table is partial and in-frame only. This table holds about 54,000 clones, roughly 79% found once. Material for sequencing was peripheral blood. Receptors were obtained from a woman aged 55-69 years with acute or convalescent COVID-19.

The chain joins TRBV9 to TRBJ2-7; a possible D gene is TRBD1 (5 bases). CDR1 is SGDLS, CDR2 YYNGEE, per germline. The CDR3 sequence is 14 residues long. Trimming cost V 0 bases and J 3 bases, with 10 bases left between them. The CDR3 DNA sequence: TGTGCCAGCAGCGTAGGACAGAGCAGCTACGAGCAGTACTTC. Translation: CASSVGQSSYEQYF.

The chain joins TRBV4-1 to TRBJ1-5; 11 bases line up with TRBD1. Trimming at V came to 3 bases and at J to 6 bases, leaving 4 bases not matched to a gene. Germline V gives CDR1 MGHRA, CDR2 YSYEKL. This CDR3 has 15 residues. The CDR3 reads CASSHQGTGGQPQHF. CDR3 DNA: TGCGCCAGCAGCCACCAAGGGACAGGGGGTCAGCCCCAGCATTTT.

The CDR3 bases are TGTGCCACCCGTTTGGGCGGGGGGCTCGGCACAGATACGCAGTATTTT. Translation: CATRLGGGLGTDTQYF. This chain joins TRBV28 and TRBJ2-3; 8 positions match TRBD2. The V gene end was trimmed by 10 bases and the J gene end by 1 base; junction bases not matched to a gene: 13. The CDR3 runs to 16 residues. CDR1 MDHEN and CDR2 SYDVKM come from the germline V gene.

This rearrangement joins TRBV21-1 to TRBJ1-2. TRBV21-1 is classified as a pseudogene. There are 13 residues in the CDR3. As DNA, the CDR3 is TGTGCCAGCAGCCCCCGAGGAGGGTATGGCTACACCTTC. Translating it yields CASSPRGGYGYTF.

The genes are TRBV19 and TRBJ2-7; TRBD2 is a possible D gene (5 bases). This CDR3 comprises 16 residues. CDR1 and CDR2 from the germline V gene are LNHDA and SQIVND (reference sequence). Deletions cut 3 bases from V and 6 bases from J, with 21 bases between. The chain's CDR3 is CASSIRAGNERAEQYF. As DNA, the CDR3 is TGTGCCAGTAGTATTCGGGCGGGCAATGAACGGGCCGAGCAGTACTTC.

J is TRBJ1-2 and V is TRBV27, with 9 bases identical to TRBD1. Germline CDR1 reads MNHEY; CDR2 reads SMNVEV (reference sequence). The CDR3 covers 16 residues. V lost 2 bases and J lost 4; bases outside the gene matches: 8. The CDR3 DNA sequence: TGTGCCAGCAGTTTAAGCCCACCGGGACAGGGCTATGGCTACACCTTC. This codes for CASSLSPPGQGYGYTF.

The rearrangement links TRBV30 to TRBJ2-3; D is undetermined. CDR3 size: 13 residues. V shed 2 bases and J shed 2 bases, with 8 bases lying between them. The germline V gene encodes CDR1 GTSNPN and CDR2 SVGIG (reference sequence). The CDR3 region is CAWSPQNTDTQYF. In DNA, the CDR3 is TGTGCCTGGAGTCCACAGAACACAGATACGCAGTATTTT. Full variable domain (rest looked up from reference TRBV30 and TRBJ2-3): SQTIHQWPATLVQPVGSPLSLECTVEGTSNPNLYWYRQAAGRGLQLLFYSVGIGQISSEVPQNLSASRPQDRQFILSSKKLLLSDSGFYLCAWSPQNTDTQYFGPGTRLTVL.

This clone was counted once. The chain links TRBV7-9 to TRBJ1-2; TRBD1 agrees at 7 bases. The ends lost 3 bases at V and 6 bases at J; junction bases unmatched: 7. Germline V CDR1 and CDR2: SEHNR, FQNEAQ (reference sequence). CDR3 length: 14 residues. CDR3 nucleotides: TGTGCCAGCAGCTTGAGAGGGGGCGCAGATGGCTACACCTTC. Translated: CASSLRGGADGYTF.

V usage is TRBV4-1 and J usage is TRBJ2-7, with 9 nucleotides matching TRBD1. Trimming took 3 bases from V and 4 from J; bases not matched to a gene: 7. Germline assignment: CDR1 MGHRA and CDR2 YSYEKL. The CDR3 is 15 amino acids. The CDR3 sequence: CASSQVWGQGYEQYF. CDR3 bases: TGCGCCAGCAGCCAGGTATGGGGACAGGGATACGAGCAGTACTTC.

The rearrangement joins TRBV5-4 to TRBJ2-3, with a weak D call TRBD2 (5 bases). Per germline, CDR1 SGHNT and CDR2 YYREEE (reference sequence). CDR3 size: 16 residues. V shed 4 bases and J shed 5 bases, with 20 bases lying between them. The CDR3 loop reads CASSRKEEPLRDTQYF. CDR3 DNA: TGTGCCAGCAGCCGAAAGGAGGAACCCCTCAGAGATACGCAGTATTTT.

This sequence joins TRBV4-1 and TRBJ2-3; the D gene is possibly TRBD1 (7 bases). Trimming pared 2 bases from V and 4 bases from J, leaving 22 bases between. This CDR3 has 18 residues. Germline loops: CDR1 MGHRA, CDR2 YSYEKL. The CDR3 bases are TGCGCCAGCAGCCAATCGCCCACCGGGACTCAGGGGGCAGATACGCAGTATTTT. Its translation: CASSQSPTGTQGADTQYF.

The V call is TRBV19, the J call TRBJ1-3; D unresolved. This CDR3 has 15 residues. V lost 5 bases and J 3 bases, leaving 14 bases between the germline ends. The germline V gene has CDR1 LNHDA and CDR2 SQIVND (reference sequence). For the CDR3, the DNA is TGTGCCAGTAGTCTCCCTTCGGCAGGTGGAAACACCATATATTTT. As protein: CASSLPSAGGNTIYF.

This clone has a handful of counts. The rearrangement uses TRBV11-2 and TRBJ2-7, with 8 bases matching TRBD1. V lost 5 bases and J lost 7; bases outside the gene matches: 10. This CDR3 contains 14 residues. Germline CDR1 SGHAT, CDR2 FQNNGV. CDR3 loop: CASSMVGQGVEQYF. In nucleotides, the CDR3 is TGTGCCAGCAGCATGGTCGGACAGGGAGTAGAGCAGTACTTC.

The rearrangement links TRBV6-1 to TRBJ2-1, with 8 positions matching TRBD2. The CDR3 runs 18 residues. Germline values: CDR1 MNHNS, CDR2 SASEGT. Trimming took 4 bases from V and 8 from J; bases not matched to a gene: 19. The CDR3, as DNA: TGTGCCAGCAGTGGACTGCCGTTTACTAGCCGGGGGGGGGATGAGCAGTTCTTC. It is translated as CASSGLPFTSRGGDEQFF.

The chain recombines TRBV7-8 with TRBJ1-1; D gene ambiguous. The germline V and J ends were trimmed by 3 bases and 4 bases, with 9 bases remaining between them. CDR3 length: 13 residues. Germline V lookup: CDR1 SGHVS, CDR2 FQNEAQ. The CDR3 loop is CASSFGRITEAFF. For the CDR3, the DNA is TGTGCCAGCAGCTTTGGCAGGATCACTGAAGCTTTCTTT.

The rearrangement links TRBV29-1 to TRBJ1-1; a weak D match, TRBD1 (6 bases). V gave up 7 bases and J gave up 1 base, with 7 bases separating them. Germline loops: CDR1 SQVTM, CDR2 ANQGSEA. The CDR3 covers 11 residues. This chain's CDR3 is CSATGNTEAFF. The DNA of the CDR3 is TGCAGCGCGACAGGGAACACTGAAGCTTTCTTT.

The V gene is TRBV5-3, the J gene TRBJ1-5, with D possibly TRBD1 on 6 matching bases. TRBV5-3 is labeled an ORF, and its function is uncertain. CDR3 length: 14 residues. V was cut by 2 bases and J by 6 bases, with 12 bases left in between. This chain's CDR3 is CARSFRPGVQPQHF. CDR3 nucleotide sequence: TGTGCCAGAAGCTTTAGGCCAGGGGTTCAGCCCCAGCATTTT.

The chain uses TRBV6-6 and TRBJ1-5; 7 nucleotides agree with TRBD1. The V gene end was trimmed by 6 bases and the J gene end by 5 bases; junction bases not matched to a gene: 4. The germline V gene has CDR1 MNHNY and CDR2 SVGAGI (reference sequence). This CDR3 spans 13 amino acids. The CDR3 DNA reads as TGTGCCAGCAGCAGCGGACAGGATCAGCCCCAGCATTTT. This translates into CASSSGQDQPQHF.

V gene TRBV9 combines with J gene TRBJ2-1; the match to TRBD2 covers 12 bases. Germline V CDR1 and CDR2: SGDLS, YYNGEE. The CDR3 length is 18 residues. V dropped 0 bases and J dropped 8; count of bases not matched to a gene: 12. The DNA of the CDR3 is TGTGCCAGCAGCGTAGTGGCGGGAGGGCTAGCGGGAGGGGATGAGCAGTTCTTC. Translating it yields CASSVVAGGLAGGDEQFF.

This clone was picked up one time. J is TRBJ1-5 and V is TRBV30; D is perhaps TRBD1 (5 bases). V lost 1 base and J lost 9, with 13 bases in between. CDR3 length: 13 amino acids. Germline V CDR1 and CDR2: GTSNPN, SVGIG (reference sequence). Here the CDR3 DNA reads TGTGCCTGGAGTGAGGTCCCCGGGGGGCCCCAGCATTTT. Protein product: CAWSEVPGGPQHF.

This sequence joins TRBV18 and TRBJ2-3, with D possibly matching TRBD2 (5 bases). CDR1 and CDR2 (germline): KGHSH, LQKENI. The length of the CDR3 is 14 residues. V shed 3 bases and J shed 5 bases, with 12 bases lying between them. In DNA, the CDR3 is TGTGCCAGCTCACCGAGGGCCCCGGGAGATACGCAGTATTTT. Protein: CASSPRAPGDTQYF.

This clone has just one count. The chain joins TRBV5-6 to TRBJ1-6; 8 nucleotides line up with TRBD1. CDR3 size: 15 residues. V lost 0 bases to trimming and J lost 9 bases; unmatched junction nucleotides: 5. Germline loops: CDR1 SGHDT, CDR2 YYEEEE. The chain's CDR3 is CASSLARDRPSPLHF. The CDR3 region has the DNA TGTGCCAGCAGCTTGGCACGGGACAGGCCTTCACCCCTCCACTTT. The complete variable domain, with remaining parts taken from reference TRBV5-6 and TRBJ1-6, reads DAGVTQSPTHLIKTRGQQVTLRCSPKSGHDTVSWYQQALGQGPQFIFQYYEEEERQRGNFPDRFSGHQFPNYSSELNVNALLLGDSALYLCASSLARDRPSPLHFGNGTRLTVT.

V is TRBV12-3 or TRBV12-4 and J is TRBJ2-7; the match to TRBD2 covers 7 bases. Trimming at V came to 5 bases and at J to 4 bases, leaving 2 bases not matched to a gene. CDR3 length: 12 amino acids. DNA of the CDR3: TGTGCCAGCAGTGGGGGGGGGTACGAGCAGTACTTC. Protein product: CASSGGGYEQYF.

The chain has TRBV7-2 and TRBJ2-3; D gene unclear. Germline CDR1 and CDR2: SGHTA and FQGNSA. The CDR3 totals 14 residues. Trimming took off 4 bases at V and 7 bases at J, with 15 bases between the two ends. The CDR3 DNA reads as TGTGCCAGCAGCTCCCGCCTTACTTCGCATACGCAGTATTTT. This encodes CASSSRLTSHTQYF. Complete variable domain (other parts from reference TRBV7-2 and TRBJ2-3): GAGVSQSPSNKVTEKGKDVELRCDPISGHTALYWYRQSLGQGLEFLIYFQGNSAPDKSGLPSDRFSAERTGGSVSTLTIQRTQQEDSAVYLCASSSRLTSHTQYFGPGTRLTVL.

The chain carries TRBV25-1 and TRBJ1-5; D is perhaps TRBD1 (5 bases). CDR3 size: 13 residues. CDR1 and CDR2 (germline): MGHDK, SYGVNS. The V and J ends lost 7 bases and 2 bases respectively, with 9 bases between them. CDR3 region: CASMGRGNQPQHF. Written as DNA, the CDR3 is TGTGCCAGCATGGGCAGGGGCAATCAGCCCCAGCATTTT.

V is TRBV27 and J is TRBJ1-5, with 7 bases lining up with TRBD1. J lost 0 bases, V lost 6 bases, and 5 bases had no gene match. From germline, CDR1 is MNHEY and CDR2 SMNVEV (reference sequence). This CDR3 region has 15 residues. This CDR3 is CASRWTGHSNQPQHF. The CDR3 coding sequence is TGTGCCAGCAGATGGACAGGCCATAGCAATCAGCCCCAGCATTTT.

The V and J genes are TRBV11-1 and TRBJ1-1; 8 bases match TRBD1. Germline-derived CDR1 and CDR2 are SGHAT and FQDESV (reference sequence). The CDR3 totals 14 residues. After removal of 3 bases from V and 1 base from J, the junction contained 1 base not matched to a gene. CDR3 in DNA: TGTGCCAGCAGCTTTACAGGGGGGAACACTGAAGCTTTCTTT. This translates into CASSFTGGNTEAFF.

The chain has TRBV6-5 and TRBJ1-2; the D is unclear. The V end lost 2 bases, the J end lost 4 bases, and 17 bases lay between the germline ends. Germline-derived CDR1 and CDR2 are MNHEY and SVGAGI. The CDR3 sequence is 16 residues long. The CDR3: CASSYATNSPLYGYTF. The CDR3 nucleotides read TGTGCCAGCAGTTACGCCACTAACTCCCCCCTCTATGGCTACACCTTC.